This T cell receptor beta chain was documented in a study of OX40 agonist ivuxolimab in advanced cancers. V gave up 5 bases and J gave up 0 bases, with 8 bases separating them. The germline CDR1 and CDR2 sequences are SEHNR and FQNEAQ (reference sequence). The CDR3 length is 13 residues. The data were produced by immunoSEQ multiplex PCR, yet TCRdb's version contains in-frame clones alone and is incomplete. The data contain fewer than 85,000 clones, roughly 90% of them singletons. The starting material was CD4+ or CD8+ T cells sorted from blood, obtained in a trial of the OX40 agonist ivuxolimab. The source of this sequence is an adult with an advanced solid tumor such as melanoma, head and neck, liver or kidney cancer. The chain joins TRBV7-9 to TRBJ2-7; D remains ambiguous. The CDR3 spells CASSPPSSYEQYF. CDR3 sequence (DNA): TGTGCCAGCAGCCCCCCGAGCTCCTACGAGCAGTACTTC.